The rows below give T cell receptor beta chains drawn from one sample of a study of T-cell memory formation after mild COVID-19. Each CDR3 protein is one row after TCRdb ran MiXCR on the 5' RACE reads. Of 400,000 or so distinct CDR3 sequences listed, 20% are singletons. What was sequenced was PBMCs or a T cell subset sorted from them (not recorded which). The receptor source for this set is an adult woman who had mild COVID-19 (a few samples of this study predate the infection). Cell type and time point are not known. The conserved cysteine and the conserved F or W are not part of the CDR3 here.

TRBV9	TRBJ2-3	ASSGIRGRAPDTQY
TRBV18	TRBJ1-1	ASSPSGLEAF
TRBV4-1	TRBJ2-3	ASSQDLRTSGGTDTQY
TRBV7-6	TRBJ2-3	ASSLRSGSWPDTQY
TRBV19	TRBJ2-1	ASSIDSGYNEQF
TRBV6-2/TRBV6-3	TRBJ2-1	ASSYETKQF
TRBV29-1	TRBJ1-1	SVTGQTNTEAF
TRBV2	TRBJ1-2	ASSTGTGYYGYT
TRBV2	TRBJ2-7	ASRAGTENYEQY
TRBV6-5	TRBJ2-1	ASSSRVAGGRDEQF
TRBV10-3	TRBJ2-2	AISESRLLNTGELF
TRBV5-5	TRBJ1-4	ASSPVGQGTPNEKLF
TRBV12-3/TRBV12-4	TRBJ2-5	ASSSGLAGGRQETQY
TRBV7-8	TRBJ1-5	ASSSRGGDYQPQH
TRBV9	TRBJ2-2	ASSVRDSGELF
TRBV15	TRBJ1-1	ATSRAGEVEAF
TRBV7-9	TRBJ2-7	ASSVAGTGVYEQY
TRBV20-1	TRBJ2-2	SARDGVGGLTGLF
TRBV25-1	TRBJ2-5	ASSVSGRAGETQY
TRBV18	TRBJ2-1	ASSPLAGAYNEQF
TRBV7-2	TRBJ2-1	ASSQTWGSQF
TRBV7-9	TRBJ1-1	ASSLVGTLNTEAF
TRBV29-1	TRBJ1-2	SVPRGGAGGGYT
TRBV9	TRBJ2-3	ASSETQRGLSTDTQY
TRBV6-5	TRBJ2-7	ASRRQWQGGHEQY
TRBV3-1	TRBJ1-2	ASSLRQGKGYT
TRBV5-1	TRBJ2-7	ASSPGLASEQY
TRBV6-5	TRBJ1-2	ASSYSTLGGYT
TRBV27	TRBJ2-7	ASSLTRGDGYEQY
TRBV7-9	TRBJ2-5	ASSLVTSGQETQY
TRBV12-3/TRBV12-4	TRBJ2-2	ASSFEAGAYTGELF
TRBV9	TRBJ2-7	ASSPWVISSYEQY
TRBV5-1	TRBJ2-7	ASRAGFRYEQY
TRBV3-1	TRBJ2-5	ASSQYLPGTSGGETQY
TRBV6-6	TRBJ1-1	ASSQVTEAF
TRBV12-3/TRBV12-4	TRBJ1-2	ASSDRFWGYT
TRBV29-1	TRBJ2-7	SVGTGGPYEQY
TRBV5-5	TRBJ1-2	ASSHLRDNYGYT
TRBV6-5	TRBJ2-3	ASSPRDDTQY
TRBV7-2	TRBJ2-5	ASSPTRLAGGLVETQY
TRBV29-1	TRBJ2-1	SGSSGGNEQF
TRBV9	TRBJ1-1	ASSVAPTGDTEAF